This T cell receptor (beta chain) was identified during a study of T cells in Graves' hyperthyroidism and ophthalmopathy. Study overall: Upon initial diagnosis and before any treatment, peripheral blood was collected.

V lost 0 bases, J lost 5 bases, and 13 bases lay in between. The CDR3 spans 15 residues. The germline V gene has CDR1 MNHEY and CDR2 SVGAGI. This clonotype was observed at least ten times. Amplification yielded TCR beta CDR3 regions, with RNA transcripts as the source. Carried out on the TCR CDR3, a first-round RT-PCR used the HTBI primer set. TCRdb re-derived calls from the multiplex PCR reads in MiXCR, one entry per CDR3 protein. Seen here are around 250,000 distinct CDR3 sequences, roughly a quarter observed once, and the top ten hold roughly 32%. The source material was blood. The clonotype comes from a woman in her forties with Graves' ophthalmopathy. This chain links TRBV6-5 with TRBJ2-5, with TRBD2 as a possible D gene (5 bases). The CDR3 protein is CASSYSNGPGETQYF. Here the CDR3 DNA reads TGTGCCAGCAGTTACTCGAACGGGCCGGGGGAGACCCAGTACTTC.